The 15 T cell receptor beta chains presented below share a single source sample, sequenced in a study of blood T cell repertoires in COVID-19. Here immunoSEQ multiplex PCR was the method, and the copy in TCRdb shows in-frame clones only, minus some. Here the sample spans 350,000 or so clones, about 87% being singletons. Sequencing was performed on peripheral blood. These receptors were obtained from a woman in her 30s with COVID-19, enrolled during active disease.

The genes are TRBV28 and TRBJ1-2; TRBD1 is a possible D gene (6 bases). The CDR3 consists of 15 residues. V dropped 7 bases and J dropped 5 bases, with 20 bases sitting between them. Germline V gene data show CDR1 as MDHEN and CDR2 as SYDVKM. CDR3 sequence reads: CASNIGTLDLYGYTF. DNA of the CDR3: TGTGCCAGCAACATCGGGACACTCGATTTGTATGGCTACACCTTC.

The genes are TRBV24-1 and TRBJ2-7; possible D gene TRBD2, 7 bases. The V end was cut by 3 bases, the J end by 0 bases, with 14 bases between. This CDR3 has 16 residues. From germline, CDR1 is KGHDR and CDR2 SFDVKD. The CDR3 reads CATSDPQAGASYEQYF. The CDR3 coding sequence is TGTGCCACCAGTGATCCCCAGGCGGGGGCCTCCTACGAGCAGTACTTC.

The CDR3 DNA reads TGTGCCAGCTCACCAGAGACAGGAACTTACGAGCAGTACTTC. Its protein is CASSPETGTYEQYF. V and J are TRBV18 and TRBJ2-7, with D possibly TRBD1 on 6 matching bases. The V and J ends lost 2 bases and 4 bases respectively, with 12 bases between them. The CDR3 has 14 residues. Germline V gene data show CDR1 as KGHSH and CDR2 as LQKENI.

This chain links TRBV19 with TRBJ1-5, with a tentative D call TRBD1 (6 bases). V dropped 10 bases and J dropped 2 bases, with 9 bases sitting between them. The germline V gene encodes CDR1 LNHDA and CDR2 SQIVND (reference sequence). The CDR3 has 12 residues. CDR3 sequence: CATRQGNQPQHF. DNA of the CDR3: TGTGCCACCCGACAGGGCAATCAGCCCCAGCATTTT.

The V gene is TRBV9, the J gene TRBJ2-2; 11 nucleotides align to TRBD2. CDR1 and CDR2 (germline): SGDLS, YYNGEE. V was pared by 5 bases and J by 8 bases, with 5 bases of the junction left unmatched. CDR3 length equals 14 residues. CDR3 in amino acids: CASRTSGMWGELFF. The CDR3 DNA follows: TGTGCCAGCAGGACTAGCGGGATGTGGGGGGAGCTGTTTTTT.

The chain recombines TRBV24-1 with TRBJ2-2, with 7 bases matching TRBD1. This CDR3 contains 18 residues. After removal of 1 base from V and 1 base from J, the junction contained 8 bases not matched to a gene. Germline CDR1 and CDR2: KGHDR and SFDVKD. The CDR3 DNA reads TGTGCCACCAGTGATTTCCCAGTCCGGACAGGGAACACCGGGGAGCTGTTTTTT. It encodes CATSDFPVRTGNTGELFF.

CDR3 DNA sequence: TGTGCCAGCAGCTCCCTGGAGCGTGGCTATGGCTACACCTTC. It codes for CASSSLERGYGYTF. The chain carries TRBV7-6 and TRBJ1-2; D is uncertain. The CDR3 extends over 14 amino acids. Germline V CDR1 and CDR2: SGHVS, FNYEAQ. V lost 4 bases and J 4 bases, leaving 13 bases between the germline ends.

V is TRBV5-6 and J is TRBJ1-1; D remains unclear. The CDR3 is made up of 13 amino acids. Between the trimmed V and J ends, which lost 3 bases and 3 bases, there was a span of 9 bases. CDR1 is SGHDT, CDR2 YYEEEE, per germline. CDR3 protein: CASSSPGDTEAFF. CDR3 DNA sequence: TGTGCCAGCAGCTCACCGGGAGACACTGAAGCTTTCTTT.

The rearrangement links TRBV7-2 to TRBJ2-7; D is possibly TRBD1 (6 bases). Germline CDR1 is SGHTA and CDR2 is FQGNSA. The CDR3 runs 15 residues. The V end was cut by 6 bases, the J end by 1 base, with 16 bases between. The CDR3 loop is CASRTPGQGSYEQYF. Here the CDR3 DNA reads TGTGCCAGCAGAACGCCGGGACAAGGGTCCTACGAGCAGTACTTC.

CDR3 in amino acids: CASSDPGTEAFF. DNA of the CDR3: TGTGCCAGCAGTGACCCAGGCACTGAAGCTTTCTTT. The J gene is TRBJ1-1, the V gene TRBV2; D is unclear. Germline values: CDR1 SNHLY, CDR2 FYNNEI. The ends were cut back, 3 bases at V and 4 bases at J, with 6 bases in the middle. The CDR3 spans 12 residues.

This chain joins TRBV6-5 and TRBJ1-5; D gene unclear. Germline lookup yields CDR1 MNHEY and CDR2 SVGAGI. This CDR3 is 11 amino acids long. V was shortened by 8 bases and J by 1 base, with 3 bases between the two germline ends. In nucleotides, the CDR3 is TGTGCCAGCGGCAGCAATCAGCCCCAGCATTTT. It translates to CASGSNQPQHF.

This chain connects TRBV18 to TRBJ1-1; weak D call: TRBD1 (6 bases). The length of the CDR3 is 13 residues. CDR1 is KGHSH and CDR2 is LQKENI in the germline V gene. V was clipped by 3 bases and J by 6 bases, with 11 bases between them. The CDR3 DNA is TGTGCCAGCTCACCGAATGCAGGGGCTGAAGCTTTCTTT. It encodes CASSPNAGAEAFF.

The V call is TRBV5-4, the J call TRBJ1-2; weak D call: TRBD1 (6 bases). Germline V lookup: CDR1 SGHNT, CDR2 YYREEE (reference sequence). This CDR3 contains 13 residues. Trimming shortened V by 4 bases and J by 2 bases, and 9 bases separated the two germline ends. DNA of the CDR3: TGTGCCAGCAGCCGACAGGAAAACTATGGCTACACCTTC. Protein sequence: CASSRQENYGYTF.

This chain links TRBV5-5 with TRBJ1-6, with D perhaps TRBD1 (6 bases). V lost 6 bases and J lost 9, with 16 bases in between. This CDR3 comprises 14 residues. Germline values: CDR1 SGHKS, CDR2 YYEKEE (reference sequence). Here the CDR3 reads CASNLLQGSSPLHF. CDR3 DNA sequence: TGTGCCAGCAACCTTTTGCAGGGGAGTTCACCCCTCCACTTT.

This clone has a single count. Additional DNA sequences in this sample encode the identical CDR3. The gene calls are TRBV19 and TRBJ2-7; weak D call: TRBD1 (6 bases). The CDR3 runs to 15 residues. CDR1 LNHDA and CDR2 SQIVND come from the germline V gene (reference sequence). Trimming took 1 base from V and 1 from J, leaving 11 bases between them. The CDR3: CASSIGTASSYEQYF. In DNA, the CDR3 is TGTGCCAGTAGTATAGGGACAGCCTCTTCCTACGAGCAGTACTTC.